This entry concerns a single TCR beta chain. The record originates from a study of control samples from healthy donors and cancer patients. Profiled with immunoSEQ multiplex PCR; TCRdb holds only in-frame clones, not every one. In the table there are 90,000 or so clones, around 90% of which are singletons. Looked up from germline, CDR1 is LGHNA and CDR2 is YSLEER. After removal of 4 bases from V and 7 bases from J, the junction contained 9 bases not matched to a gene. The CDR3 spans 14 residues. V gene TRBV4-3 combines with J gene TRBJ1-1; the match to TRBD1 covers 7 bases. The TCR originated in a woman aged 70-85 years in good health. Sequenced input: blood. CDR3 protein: CASSPPNRGDEAFF. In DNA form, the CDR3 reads TGCGCCAGCAGCCCTCCAAACAGGGGTGATGAAGCTTTCTTT.